This T cell receptor (beta chain) came from a study of shared clonotypes between healthy human individuals. The overall study: Aged between 18 and 49, the donors were a couple of women and three men. Study observations and caveats: Estimated richness was generally greater in naive than memory subsets. It was the non-shared clonotypes that had lower generation probabilities than clonotypes shared by all four donors.

TCRdb's table, derived via immunoSEQ multiplex PCR, lists solely in-frame clones and lacks some. There are 1,100,000 or so clones in the sample; roughly 74% occur only once, and under 0.65% lies in the top ten. In regard to this clone: The antigen remains unidentified.

The ends lost 6 bases at V and 0 bases at J; junction bases unmatched: 13. The CDR3 has 16 amino acids. The V gene's germline CDR1 is SQVTM and CDR2 ANQGSEA. Sequenced: memory CD4+ T cells from PBMCs. Subset indicated: CD45RA-negative fraction. The source of this sequence is a man younger than 30 in good health. Some clones in this sample may be carry-over from other donors' samples. The chain is built from TRBV29-1 and TRBJ1-1; 7 nucleotides line up with TRBD1. The CDR3 is CSVLPNRGPMNTEAFF. Here the CDR3 DNA reads TGCAGCGTATTACCAAACAGGGGTCCCATGAACACTGAAGCTTTCTTT.